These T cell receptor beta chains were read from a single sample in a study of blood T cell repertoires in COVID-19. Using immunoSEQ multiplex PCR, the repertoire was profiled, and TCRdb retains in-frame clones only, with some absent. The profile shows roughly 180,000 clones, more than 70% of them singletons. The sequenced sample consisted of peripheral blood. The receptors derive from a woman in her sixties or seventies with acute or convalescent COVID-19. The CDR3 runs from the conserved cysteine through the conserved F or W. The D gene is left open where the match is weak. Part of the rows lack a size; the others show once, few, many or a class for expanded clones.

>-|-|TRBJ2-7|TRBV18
CASSPPLAGDRLVSYEQYF
TGTGCCAGCTCACCCCCCCTGGCCGGGGATCGTTTGGTTTCCTACGAGCAGTACTTC
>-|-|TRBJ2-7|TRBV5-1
CASSEPGFRRDNAEQYF
TGCGCCAGCAGTGAACCAGGTTTCCGGCGGGATAATGCCGAGCAGTACTTC
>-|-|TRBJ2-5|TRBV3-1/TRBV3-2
CASSQRMTGQETQYF
TGTGCCAGCAGCCAAAGGATGACGGGACAAGAGACCCAGTACTTC
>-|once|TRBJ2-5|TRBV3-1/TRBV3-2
CASSQDLIQSQYF
TGTGCCAGCAGCCAAGATTTGATACAGTCCCAGTACTTC
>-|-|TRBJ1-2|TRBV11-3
CASSLGWRGSAQRDYTF
TGTGCCAGCAGCTTAGGGTGGAGGGGTTCGGCACAAAGAGACTACACCTTC
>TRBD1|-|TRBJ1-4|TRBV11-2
CASSFQGAREKLFF
TGTGCCAGCAGCTTCCAGGGGGCGAGGGAAAAACTGTTTTTT
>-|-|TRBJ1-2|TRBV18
CASSPQPGVNYGYTF
TGTGCCAGCTCACCACAACCAGGGGTAAACTATGGCTACACCTTC
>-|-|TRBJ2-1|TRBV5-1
CASSLFDEQFF
TGCGCCAGCAGCTTGTTCGATGAGCAGTTCTTC
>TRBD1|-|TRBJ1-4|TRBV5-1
CASSRTGTGGKEKLFF
TGCGCCAGCAGTCGAACCGGGACAGGGGGCAAGGAAAAACTGTTTTTT
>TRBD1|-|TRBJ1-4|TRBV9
CASSVGGTGNEKLFF
TGTGCCAGCAGCGTAGGGGGGACAGGGAATGAAAAACTGTTTTTT
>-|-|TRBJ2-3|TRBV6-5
CASGLNTQYF
TGTGCCAGCGGACTAAATACGCAGTATTTT
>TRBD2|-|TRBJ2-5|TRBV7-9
CASSLLTSGILLETQYF
TGTGCCAGCAGCTTACTGACTAGCGGGATTTTGTTAGAGACCCAGTACTTC
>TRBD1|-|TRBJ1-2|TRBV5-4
CASSLGTGYGYTF
TGTGCCAGCAGCTTAGGGACAGGGTATGGCTACACCTTC
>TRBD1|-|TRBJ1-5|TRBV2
CASSRRQGNWPQHF
TGTGCCAGCAGTCGTCGACAGGGGAATTGGCCCCAGCATTTT
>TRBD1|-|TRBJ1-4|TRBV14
CASSPMVDRGREKLFF
TGTGCCAGCAGTCCCATGGTCGACAGGGGGAGAGAAAAACTGTTTTTT
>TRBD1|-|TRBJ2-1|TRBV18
CASSPRQGAGSNEQFF
TGTGCCAGCTCACCCCGACAGGGGGCAGGGAGTAATGAGCAGTTCTTC
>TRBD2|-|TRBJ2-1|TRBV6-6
CASSPGGTFIYNEQFF
TGTGCCAGCAGTCCCGGGGGGACCTTCATCTACAATGAGCAGTTCTTC
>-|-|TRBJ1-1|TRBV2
CASSEGTLNTEAFF
TGTGCCAGCAGTGAGGGCACCCTGAACACTGAAGCTTTCTTT
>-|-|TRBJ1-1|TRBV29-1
CSVRTALMNTEAFF
TGCAGCGTTCGGACAGCCCTTATGAACACTGAAGCTTTCTTT
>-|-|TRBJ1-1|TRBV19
CASRPGLLNTEAFF
TGTGCCAGTAGACCGGGACTCCTGAACACTGAAGCTTTCTTT
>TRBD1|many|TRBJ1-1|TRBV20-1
CSARQGTEAFF
TGCAGTGCTCGACAGGGGACTGAAGCTTTCTTT
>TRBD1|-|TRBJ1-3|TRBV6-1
CASSERSGGPGNTIYF
TGTGCCAGCAGTGAACGATCAGGGGGCCCCGGAAACACCATATATTTT
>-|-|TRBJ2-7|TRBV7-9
CASTLGGTVSNEQYF
TGTGCCAGCACCCTCGGCGGGACAGTTTCGAACGAGCAGTACTTC
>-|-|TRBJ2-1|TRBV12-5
CASGDVGVGEQFF
TGTGCTAGTGGGGATGTGGGAGTAGGAGAGCAGTTCTTC
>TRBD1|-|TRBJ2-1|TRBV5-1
CASSVTGNEQFF
TGCGCCAGCTCCGTGACAGGGAATGAGCAGTTCTTC
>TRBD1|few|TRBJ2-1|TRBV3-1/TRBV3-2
CASSTGQGSYNEQFF
TGTGCCAGCAGTACTGGACAGGGAAGTTACAATGAGCAGTTCTTC
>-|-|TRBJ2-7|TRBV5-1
CASSLVSGSSYEQYF
TGCGCCAGCAGCTTGGTCTCGGGTAGCTCCTACGAGCAGTACTTC
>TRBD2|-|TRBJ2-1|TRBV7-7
CASSLVGGPPGEQFF
TGTGCTAGCAGCTTAGTGGGAGGGCCTCCGGGTGAGCAGTTCTTC
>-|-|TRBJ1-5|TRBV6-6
CASSEGLISNQPQHF
TGTGCCAGCAGTGAGGGACTGATTAGCAATCAGCCCCAGCATTTT
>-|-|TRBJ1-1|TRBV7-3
CASSLTIETEAFF
TGTGCCAGCAGCTTAACGATAGAGACTGAAGCTTTCTTT
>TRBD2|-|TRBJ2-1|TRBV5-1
CASSLTSGSYEQFF
TGCGCCAGCAGCTTGACTAGCGGGAGCTATGAGCAGTTCTTC
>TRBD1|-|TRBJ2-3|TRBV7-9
CASNPTGTGSANTQYF
TGTGCCAGCAATCCTACCGGGACAGGGAGTGCAAATACGCAGTATTTT